These T cell receptor beta chains were read from a single sample in a study of blood T cell repertoires in COVID-19. Sequenced by immunoSEQ multiplex PCR; TCRdb stores in-frame clones only, minus some. The sample has 150,000 to 200,000 clones, 80% seen once. Material for sequencing was PBMCs or T cells enriched from blood (not recorded which). The receptors stem from a man between 40 and 49 years old who had recovered from COVID-19. Both conserved end residues are part of each CDR3. The D gene is left open where the match is weak. Some rows have no size entry. The others give once, few or many, or a class for an expanded clone.

d_call,v_call,j_call,clone_size,cdr3_aa,cdr3_nt
-,TRBV7-2,TRBJ2-2,-,CASSAGASGTTGELFF,TGTGCCAGCAGCGCGGGGGCTAGCGGCACGACCGGGGAGCTGTTTTTT
-,TRBV6-1,TRBJ2-1,-,CASSEMLRGAIYNEQFF,TGTGCCAGCAGTGAAATGTTACGGGGGGCGATCTACAATGAGCAGTTCTTC
-,TRBV19,TRBJ2-2,-,CASTLGRSGELFF,TGTGCCAGTACCCTGGGGAGGTCCGGGGAGCTGTTTTTT
-,TRBV4-1,TRBJ1-1,few,CASSPWDTLNTEAFF,TGCGCCAGCAGCCCCTGGGACACTCTGAACACTGAAGCTTTCTTT
TRBD2,TRBV4-2,TRBJ2-1,-,CASSQGGLAGYNEQFF,TGTGCCAGCAGCCAAGGAGGACTAGCGGGTTACAATGAGCAGTTCTTC
-,TRBV29-1,TRBJ2-4,-,CSVQTGKDIQYF,TGCAGCGTCCAGACTGGCAAGGACATTCAGTACTTC
-,TRBV5-1,TRBJ2-1,-,CASGRGLQVNEQFF,TGCGCCAGCGGGCGAGGACTCCAGGTGAATGAGCAGTTCTTC
-,TRBV19,TRBJ1-2,-,CASKDWGGDYGYTF,TGTGCCAGTAAGGATTGGGGAGGGGACTATGGCTACACCTTC
-,TRBV7-2,TRBJ1-6,-,CASSLEDSPLHF,TGTGCCAGCAGCTTGGAGGATTCACCCCTCCACTTT
TRBD1,TRBV24-1,TRBJ1-2,-,CATSDWDRGYTF,TGTGCCACCAGTGATTGGGACAGGGGCTACACCTTC
-,TRBV19,TRBJ1-1,-,CATRDTENTEAFF,TGTGCCACCCGGGACACCGAAAACACTGAAGCTTTCTTT
-,TRBV19,TRBJ2-5,-,CASSQNQETQYF,TGTGCCAGTAGTCAGAACCAAGAGACCCAGTACTTC
TRBD2,TRBV9,TRBJ2-1,-,CASSGAGGANEQFF,TGTGCCAGCAGTGGGGCGGGGGGCGCCAATGAGCAGTTCTTC
-,TRBV18,TRBJ1-2,once,CASSPTVQDGYTF,TGTGCCAGCTCACCGACGGTTCAGGATGGCTACACCTTC
TRBD1,TRBV10-3,TRBJ2-2,-,CAISDGTGNTGELFF,TGTGCCATCAGTGACGGGACAGGCAACACCGGGGAGCTGTTTTTT
-,TRBV18,TRBJ1-1,-,CASSPSWQGNTEAFF,TGTGCCAGCTCACCATCGTGGCAGGGTAACACTGAAGCTTTCTTT
TRBD2,TRBV3-1/TRBV3-2,TRBJ2-5,-,CASSQATGGRETQYF,TGTGCCAGCAGCCAGGCTACGGGAGGGCGGGAGACCCAGTACTTC
-,TRBV7-6,TRBJ1-3,few,CASTRFASSGNTIYF,TGTGCCAGCACCCGATTTGCGAGCTCTGGAAACACCATATATTTT
-,TRBV3-1/TRBV3-2,TRBJ1-1,-,CASSQFSGLAEAFF,TGTGCCAGCAGCCAATTTTCTGGGCTCGCTGAAGCTTTCTTT
TRBD1,TRBV7-6,TRBJ1-4,-,CASSARGAGTNEKLFF,TGTGCCAGCAGCGCCAGGGGGGCTGGAACTAATGAAAAACTGTTTTTT
-,TRBV2,TRBJ1-4,once,CASSAEPAGDEKLFF,TGTGCCAGCAGTGCGGAGCCCGCGGGGGATGAAAAACTGTTTTTT
-,TRBV5-4,TRBJ1-1,-,CASSARRTLNTEAFF,TGTGCCAGCAGCGCCCGCCGGACTTTGAACACTGAAGCTTTCTTT
-,TRBV10-3,TRBJ1-6,-,CAISEGGALGSPLHF,TGTGCCATCAGTGAGGGGGGGGCCTTGGGATCACCCCTCCACTTT
-,TRBV16,TRBJ2-1,-,CASSHSGHGNEQFF,TGTGCCAGCAGCCATTCAGGCCATGGCAATGAGCAGTTCTTC
-,TRBV7-9,TRBJ1-1,-,CASSSGLGGRFTEAFF,TGTGCCAGCAGCTCAGGCCTCGGGGGGAGGTTCACTGAAGCTTTCTTT
-,TRBV24-1,TRBJ2-5,-,CATSDFRGAQYF,TGTGCCACCAGTGATTTCAGGGGGGCCCAGTACTTC
TRBD2,TRBV9,TRBJ2-2,-,CASSVRRGGANTGELFF,TGTGCCAGCAGCGTACGACGGGGGGGAGCTAACACCGGGGAGCTGTTTTTT
TRBD1,TRBV19,TRBJ1-5,few,CASSAMDRANQPQHF,TGTGCCAGTAGTGCCATGGACAGGGCCAATCAGCCCCAGCATTTT
TRBD2,TRBV30,TRBJ2-1,-,CAWTLAGGYNEQFF,TGTGCCTGGACCCTAGCGGGGGGCTACAATGAGCAGTTCTTC
TRBD1,TRBV5-6,TRBJ2-1,-,CASSYKVGQGIYEQFF,TGTGCCAGCAGCTATAAGGTGGGACAGGGAATCTATGAGCAGTTCTTC
-,TRBV6-1,TRBJ1-1,few,CASSEVRGTEAFF,TGTGCCAGCAGTGAGGTTCGCGGGACTGAAGCTTTCTTT
-,TRBV11-2,TRBJ2-3,-,CASSLEGRIADTQYF,TGTGCCAGCAGTTTGGAGGGGAGGATTGCAGATACGCAGTATTTT
TRBD2,TRBV7-2,TRBJ2-5,-,CASSRSGGGKETQYF,TGTGCCAGCAGCCGTAGCGGGGGGGGTAAAGAGACCCAGTACTTC
TRBD1,TRBV19,TRBJ1-5,-,CASRTGDRGVIQPQHF,TGTGCCAGTAGAACAGGTGACAGGGGTGTTATTCAGCCCCAGCATTTT
-,TRBV5-8,TRBJ1-2,few,CASSRGQSNYGYTF,TGTGCCAGCAGCCGCGGACAGAGTAACTATGGCTACACCTTC
TRBD1,TRBV27,TRBJ1-1,-,CASSPRTGTSRTEAFF,TGTGCCAGCAGTCCCCGGACAGGGACTTCAAGGACTGAAGCTTTCTTT
TRBD1,TRBV11-3,TRBJ2-1,-,CASSDGTGGWHNEQFF,TGTGCCAGCAGCGACGGGACAGGGGGCTGGCACAATGAGCAGTTCTTC
-,TRBV19,TRBJ2-2,once,CASYTGTYNTGELFF,TGTGCCAGTTACACCGGGACATACAACACCGGGGAGCTGTTTTTT
-,TRBV9,TRBJ1-6,-,CASSGTRTAHSPLHF,TGTGCCAGCAGTGGGACACGGACAGCCCATTCACCCCTCCACTTT
-,TRBV18,TRBJ2-5,-,CAAAPGLQETQYF,TGTGCCGCCGCCCCGGGGTTACAAGAGACCCAGTACTTC
-,TRBV30,TRBJ1-1,-,CAWSGGVTEAFF,TGTGCCTGGAGCGGAGGGGTGACTGAAGCTTTCTTT
TRBD1,TRBV6-5,TRBJ1-6,-,CASGNWDRVEALHF,TGTGCCAGCGGGAACTGGGACAGGGTTGAGGCCCTCCACTTT
TRBD1,TRBV10-3,TRBJ1-1,-,CAISEGGHKTGRRATEAFF,TGTGCCATCAGTGAAGGGGGCCATAAGACAGGGCGACGGGCCACTGAAGCTTTCTTT
-,TRBV6-1,TRBJ2-7,many,CASSEAWGTSYEQYF,TGTGCCAGCAGTGAAGCATGGGGCACCTCCTACGAGCAGTACTTC
-,TRBV5-6,TRBJ1-5,-,CASSSGYSNQPQHF,TGTGCCAGCAGCTCAGGGTATAGCAATCAGCCCCAGCATTTT
TRBD2,TRBV9,TRBJ2-5,-,CASTKLAGDGETQYF,TGTGCCAGCACCAAACTAGCGGGGGATGGGGAGACCCAGTACTTC
-,TRBV18,TRBJ1-1,-,CASSSTATNTEAFF,TGTGCCAGCTCATCAACAGCTACAAACACTGAAGCTTTCTTT
-,TRBV12-3/TRBV12-4,TRBJ1-2,-,CASTLTGVDGYTF,TGTGCCAGCACCCTGACAGGCGTGGATGGCTACACCTTC
TRBD1,TRBV5-4,TRBJ1-2,-,CAIRQGPGTGNGYTF,TGTGCCATCCGCCAGGGTCCCGGGACAGGGAATGGCTACACCTTC
-,TRBV20-1,TRBJ1-2,once,CSASPAGFGYTF,TGCAGTGCTAGTCCGGCAGGGTTTGGCTACACCTTC
TRBD1,TRBV7-9,TRBJ2-5,-,CASSPGGGAETQYF,TGTGCCAGCAGCCCAGGGGGCGGGGCTGAGACCCAGTACTTC
-,TRBV2,TRBJ2-3,-,CASSLGQRTQYF,TGTGCCAGCAGCCTAGGACAGCGCACGCAGTATTTT
TRBD1,TRBV7-6,TRBJ1-6,-,CASSLEAGGHSPLHF,TGTGCCAGCAGCTTAGAGGCAGGGGGTCATTCACCCCTCCACTTT
-,TRBV9,TRBJ1-3,once,CASSWGEGRTAGNTIYF,TGTGCCAGCAGCTGGGGAGAGGGCAGGACCGCTGGAAACACCATATATTTT
-,TRBV19,TRBJ1-2,-,CASNFGGSSYGYTF,TGTGCCAGTAATTTCGGCGGGTCCTCCTATGGCTACACCTTC
-,TRBV5-8,TRBJ1-4,-,CASSRGQLNEKLFF,TGTGCCAGCAGCCGAGGACAGCTGAATGAAAAACTGTTTTTT
-,TRBV30,TRBJ2-3,-,CACTSTDTQYF,TGTGCCTGCACTAGCACAGATACGCAGTATTTT
TRBD1,TRBV2,TRBJ1-6,-,CASTSDRAVNSPLHF,TGTGCCAGCACATCGGACAGGGCCGTTAATTCACCCCTCCACTTT